What follows are 14 T cell receptor beta chains derived from one specimen sequenced in a study of blood T cell repertoires in COVID-19. Measured with immunoSEQ multiplex PCR; TCRdb has only the in-frame clones, and not every one. The sample lists about 530,000 clones, roughly nine tenths seen once, with less than 9.5% in the top ten. The specimen sequenced was peripheral blood. These receptors were taken from a woman aged 50 to 60 with COVID-19, enrolled during active disease.

The chain links TRBV2 to TRBJ1-1, with unresolved D. Trimming shortened V by 3 bases and J by 4 bases, and 12 bases separated the two germline ends. Germline V CDR1 and CDR2: SNHLY, FYNNEI. This CDR3 has 14 amino acids. The CDR3 sequence: CASSERVQATEAFF. Written as DNA, the CDR3 is TGTGCCAGCAGTGAGCGGGTGCAGGCCACTGAAGCTTTCTTT.

This clone was picked up one time. The chain carries TRBV24-1 and TRBJ2-7, with 7 bases aligning to TRBD1. Per the germline V gene, CDR1 is KGHDR and CDR2 is SFDVKD. This CDR3 has 15 residues. The V and J ends lost 2 bases and 2 bases, in that order; junction bases with no gene match: 5. DNA for the CDR3: TGTGCCACCAGTGATTGGGGTACAGGGGCCTACGAGCAGTACTTC. Amino acid sequence: CATSDWGTGAYEQYF.

In nucleotides, the CDR3 is TGTGCCATCAGTGAGGAGGGAAACAGGGGAAACTATGGCTACACCTTC. This sequence encodes CAISEEGNRGNYGYTF. The chain recombines TRBV10-3 with TRBJ1-2, with 7 bases fitting TRBD1. The V gene end was trimmed by 2 bases and the J gene end by 2 bases; junction bases not matched to a gene: 8. CDR1 ENHRY and CDR2 SYGVKD come from the germline V gene. The CDR3 is 16 residues long.

The rearrangement joins TRBV30 to TRBJ2-7; D ambiguous. The CDR3 runs 12 residues. V was pared by 2 bases and J by 2 bases, with 7 bases between. Germline values: CDR1 GTSNPN, CDR2 SVGIG (reference sequence). The CDR3 reads CAWSLSAYEQYF. The CDR3 bases are TGTGCCTGGAGTTTATCAGCCTACGAGCAGTACTTC.

This chain connects TRBV2 to TRBJ1-5; D is uncertain. V dropped 6 bases and J dropped 4 bases, with 7 bases sitting between them. Germline loops: CDR1 SNHLY, CDR2 FYNNEI. The CDR3 extends over 12 amino acids. The CDR3 loop is CASRLVNQPQHF. As DNA, the CDR3 is TGTGCCAGCAGACTGGTTAATCAGCCCCAGCATTTT.

CDR3: CASRGGRRGGSTDTQYF. For the CDR3, the DNA is TGCGCCAGCAGAGGAGGGCGGCGGGGGGGTAGCACAGATACGCAGTATTTT. V gene TRBV4-1 combines with J gene TRBJ2-3, with 9 nucleotides matching TRBD2. J gave up 0 bases and V 6 bases, and 10 bases lay outside the gene matches. Germline CDR1 is MGHRA and CDR2 is YSYEKL. This CDR3 spans 17 amino acids.

The rearrangement links TRBV6-5 to TRBJ1-5; tentatively, D is TRBD1 (6 bases). Deletions cut 6 bases from V and 7 bases from J, with 13 bases between. The CDR3 totals 13 residues. Per germline, CDR1 MNHEY and CDR2 SVGAGI. Written as DNA, the CDR3 is TGTGCCAGCAGCCACAGGGAGAACCAGCCCCAGCATTTT. It yields the protein CASSHRENQPQHF.

The V gene is TRBV5-5, the J gene TRBJ2-2; D is undetermined. The CDR3 length is 15 residues. Germline CDR1 reads SGHKS; CDR2 reads YYEKEE (reference sequence). The V end was cut by 0 bases, the J end by 0 bases, with 6 bases between. DNA of the CDR3: TGTGCCAGCAGCTTGGAACGGGCGAACACCGGGGAGCTGTTTTTT. Translated, it gives CASSLERANTGELFF.

The V gene is TRBV14, the J gene TRBJ2-7, with D uncertain. V lost 4 bases and J lost 2, with 9 bases in between. The CDR3 is 13 residues long. Per the germline V gene, CDR1 is SGHDN and CDR2 is FVKESK. Here the CDR3 reads CASSPLYTYEQYF. The CDR3 DNA sequence: TGTGCCAGCAGCCCCCTCTATACCTACGAGCAGTACTTC.

CDR3 loop: CASSPEDWGPVYGYTF. Written as DNA, the CDR3 is TGTGCCAGCAGTCCCGAGGACTGGGGTCCGGTATACGGCTACACCTTC. The rearrangement links TRBV28 to TRBJ1-2; D not resolved. This CDR3 is built from 16 residues. Per germline, CDR1 MDHEN and CDR2 SYDVKM. The V gene lost 5 bases and the J gene lost 8 bases, with 24 bases spanning the gap.

This clone was found once. The chain recombines TRBV12-3 or TRBV12-4 with TRBJ1-2; D is unresolved. V lost 4 bases, J lost 6 bases, and 12 bases lay in between. The CDR3 is made up of 13 amino acids. The CDR3 coding sequence is TGTGCCAGCAGTTACGTCCGCGCCAATGGCTACACCTTC. This gives the protein CASSYVRANGYTF.

The chain joins TRBV2 to TRBJ2-7, with TRBD1 as a possible D gene (5 bases). Germline-derived CDR1 and CDR2 are SNHLY and FYNNEI. The CDR3 totals 11 residues. The V end lost 7 bases, the J end lost 7 bases, and 11 bases lay between the germline ends. Here the CDR3 reads CASMYRKEQYF. CDR3 coding DNA: TGTGCCAGCATGTACAGGAAAGAGCAGTACTTC.

A single count supports this clone. The chain carries TRBV6-5 and TRBJ1-6; D gene unclear. CDR1 and CDR2 (germline): MNHEY, SVGAGI. The V gene lost 7 bases and the J gene lost 4 bases, with 14 bases spanning the gap. The CDR3 is 15 amino acids. CDR3 sequence reads: CASTLLAGYNSPLHF. CDR3 coding DNA: TGTGCCAGCACCCTGTTGGCAGGTTATAATTCACCCCTCCACTTT.

CDR3 loop: CAISESLVGYGYTF. The CDR3 nucleotides read TGTGCCATCAGTGAGTCTTTAGTTGGCTATGGCTACACCTTC. The chain employs TRBV10-3 and TRBJ1-2, with no clear D. Germline V gene data show CDR1 as ENHRY and CDR2 as SYGVKD. V lost 0 bases and J lost 4, with 9 bases in between. There are 14 residues in the CDR3.